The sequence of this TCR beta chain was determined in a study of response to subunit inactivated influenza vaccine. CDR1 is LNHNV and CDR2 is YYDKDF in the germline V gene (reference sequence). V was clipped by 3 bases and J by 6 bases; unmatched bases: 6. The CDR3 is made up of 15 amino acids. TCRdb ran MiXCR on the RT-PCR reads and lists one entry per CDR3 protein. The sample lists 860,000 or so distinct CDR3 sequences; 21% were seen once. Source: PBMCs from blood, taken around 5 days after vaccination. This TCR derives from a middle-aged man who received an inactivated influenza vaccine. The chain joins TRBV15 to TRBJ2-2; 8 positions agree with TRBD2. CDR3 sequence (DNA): TGTGCCACCAGCAGGACGGGGGGGCCGGCCGGGGAGCTGTTTTTT. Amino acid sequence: CATSRTGGPAGELFF.